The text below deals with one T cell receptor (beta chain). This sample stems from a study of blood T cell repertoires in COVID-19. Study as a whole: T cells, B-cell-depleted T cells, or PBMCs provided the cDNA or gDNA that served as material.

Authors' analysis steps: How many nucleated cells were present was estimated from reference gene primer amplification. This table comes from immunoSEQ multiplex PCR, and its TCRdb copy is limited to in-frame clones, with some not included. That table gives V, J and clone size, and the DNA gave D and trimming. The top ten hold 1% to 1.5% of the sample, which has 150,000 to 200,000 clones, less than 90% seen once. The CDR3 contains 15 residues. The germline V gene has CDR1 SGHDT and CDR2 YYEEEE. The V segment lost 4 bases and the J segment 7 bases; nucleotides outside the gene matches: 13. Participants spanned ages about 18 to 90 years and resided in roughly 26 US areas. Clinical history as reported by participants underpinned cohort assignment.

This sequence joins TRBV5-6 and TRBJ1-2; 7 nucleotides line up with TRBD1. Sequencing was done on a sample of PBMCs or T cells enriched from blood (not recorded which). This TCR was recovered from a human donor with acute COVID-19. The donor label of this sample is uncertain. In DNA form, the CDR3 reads TGTGCCAGCAGCCGATACGAGGGGGCATGGCGTGGCTACACCTTC. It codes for CASSRYEGAWRGYTF.